This TCR beta chain stems from a study of shared clonotypes between healthy human individuals. Study-level points and caveats: A limitation of the genetic and exposure-history diversity represented arose from few donors. Memory subsets generally showed smaller estimated richness than naive subsets did.

Naive-designated CD8 cells lacked CD45RO, were positively enriched for CCR7, and omitted terminally differentiated effector memory CD45RA+ cells. Repertoires were generated with immunoSEQ multiplex PCR, while TCRdb's copy carries only in-frame clones and drops some. Here the sample spans 1.5 million to 2.5 million clones, about 95% being singletons. Of note for this clone: Its matching antigen is unknown.

Germline V gene sequence: CDR1 SGDLS, CDR2 YYNGEE. The CDR3 is 17 residues long. V shed 2 bases, J shed 1 base, and the junction held 6 bases outside the gene matches. The receptor comes from a man between 18 and 29 years old in good health. Sequencing input: naive CD8+ T cells sorted from blood. The chain is built from TRBV9 and TRBJ2-2, with 9 bases lining up with TRBD2. The chain's CDR3 is CASSVLPSGVNTGELFF. The CDR3 DNA sequence: TGTGCCAGCAGCGTCTTACCTAGCGGGGTGAACACCGGGGAGCTGTTTTTT.